Below, 15 T cell receptor beta chains from the same sample are listed, as sequenced in a study of Ad26.COV2.S vaccination and SARS-CoV-2 variants. This table comes from immunoSEQ multiplex PCR, and its TCRdb copy is limited to in-frame clones, with some not included. The sample has about 140,000 clones; 70% to 90% are singletons. The source was peripheral blood, collected after recovery from COVID-19. The receptors shown here come from a human donor who had recovered from COVID-19.

The chain combines TRBV28 with TRBJ2-7; the D gene could be TRBD1 or TRBD2 (5 bases each). Trimming took off 6 bases at V and 3 bases at J, with 15 bases between the two ends. The CDR3 runs 14 residues. CDR1 is MDHEN, CDR2 SYDVKM, per germline. CDR3 protein: CASRQPGRDYEQYF. The CDR3, as DNA: TGTGCCAGCAGGCAACCGGGACGGGACTACGAGCAGTACTTC.

The V and J genes are TRBV19 and TRBJ2-1; D is ambiguous. The CDR3 loop spans 18 amino acids. Germline CDR1 and CDR2: LNHDA and SQIVND (reference sequence). V was clipped by 0 bases and J by 7 bases, with 22 bases between them. The CDR3 spells CASSIDLRMVLRENEQFF. The CDR3 nucleotides read TGTGCCAGTAGTATAGATCTAAGAATGGTCTTAAGGGAAAATGAGCAGTTCTTC.

The rearrangement links TRBV18 to TRBJ2-5; weak D call: TRBD2 (6 bases). V was clipped by 3 bases and J by 7 bases, with 24 bases between them. CDR1 KGHSH and CDR2 LQKENI come from the germline V gene. The CDR3 has 17 residues. CDR3 nucleotide sequence: TGTGCCAGCTCACCGCGAGTTGTGGGACTCACCGGGGGGACCCAGTACTTC. This translates into CASSPRVVGLTGGTQYF.

The genes are TRBV28 and TRBJ2-7; TRBD1 is a possible D gene (6 bases). This CDR3 region has 12 residues. Trimming left V 8 bases short and J 3 bases short, with 11 bases between. Per the germline V gene, CDR1 is MDHEN and CDR2 is SYDVKM. This CDR3 reads CASGTPLYEQYF. CDR3 DNA sequence: TGTGCCAGCGGGACACCTCTCTACGAGCAGTACTTC. The entire variable domain, with the rest obtained from reference TRBV28 and TRBJ2-7, is as follows: DVKVTQSSRYLVKRTGEKVFLECVQDMDHENMFWYRQDPGLGLRLIYFSYDVKMKEKGDIPEGYSVSREKKERFSLILESASTNQTSMYLCASGTPLYEQYFGPGTRLTVT.

The J gene is TRBJ2-5, the V gene TRBV10-2; 13 positions agree with TRBD2. With V trimmed by 5 bases and J by 0 bases, 3 bases remained unmatched. Germline V CDR1 and CDR2: WSHSY, SAAADI. This CDR3 contains 16 residues. CDR3 nucleotides: TGCGCCAGCAGTAGGACTAGCGGGGGAGACCAAGAGACCCAGTACTTC. Amino acids: CASSRTSGGDQETQYF.

The chain combines TRBV6-2 or TRBV6-3 with TRBJ2-5; D gene ambiguous. CDR1 and CDR2 from the germline V gene are MNHEY and SVGEGT. The CDR3 length is 15 residues. Trimming cost V 0 bases and J 0 bases, with 8 bases left between them. The CDR3 bases are TGTGCCAGCAGTTACTCGGCGGAATACCAAGAGACCCAGTACTTC. Translation: CASSYSAEYQETQYF.

The chain couples TRBV28 to TRBJ2-7, with D unresolved. The germline V and J ends were trimmed by 3 bases and 1 base, with 13 bases remaining between them. In germline, CDR1 is MDHEN, CDR2 SYDVKM. CDR3 length equals 15 residues. The CDR3 sequence: CASSFPPVGSYEQYF. CDR3 DNA: TGTGCCAGCAGTTTCCCACCCGTGGGATCCTACGAGCAGTACTTC.

The chain carries TRBV4-3 and TRBJ1-1; perhaps TRBD1 as D (5 bases). This CDR3 is built from 14 residues. The V and J ends lost 2 bases and 3 bases respectively, with 10 bases between them. Germline V lookup: CDR1 LGHNA, CDR2 YSLEER. DNA of the CDR3: TGCGCCAGCAGCCAACCGGGGGAGTACACTGAAGCTTTCTTT. This translates into CASSQPGEYTEAFF.

This rearrangement joins TRBV5-1 to TRBJ2-7, with 7 bases that match TRBD2. The CDR3 is 14 amino acids. V was pared by 3 bases and J by 2 bases, with 5 bases of the junction left unmatched. The V gene's germline CDR1 is SGHRS and CDR2 YFSETQ. The CDR3 DNA reads as TGCGCCAGCAGCTCCCGGGGAGGGACCTACGAGCAGTACTTC. As protein: CASSSRGGTYEQYF.

The J gene is TRBJ2-7, the V gene TRBV7-9; a weak D match, TRBD1 (6 bases). This CDR3 spans 17 amino acids. Germline-derived CDR1 and CDR2 are SEHNR and FQNEAQ (reference sequence). V lost 1 base and J lost 0, with 16 bases in between. The CDR3 here is CASSLGGTGHLSYEQYF. Here the CDR3 DNA reads TGTGCCAGCAGCTTAGGGGGCACAGGGCACCTCTCCTACGAGCAGTACTTC.

This chain uses TRBV6-5 with TRBJ1-2; D remains ambiguous. Trimming took 5 bases from V and 2 from J, leaving 6 bases between them. The CDR3 contains 12 residues. Germline V CDR1 and CDR2: MNHEY, SVGAGI. CDR3 amino acids: CASSQANYGYTF. The CDR3 DNA is TGTGCCAGCAGTCAGGCCAACTATGGCTACACCTTC.

The V gene is TRBV3-1 (or the pseudogene TRBV3-2), the J gene TRBJ2-7; a possible D gene is TRBD1 (6 bases). Trimming removed 0 bases from V and 4 bases from J, with 16 bases in between. The CDR3 runs 16 residues. Germline V gene data show CDR1 as LGHDT and CDR2 as YNNKEL (reference sequence). As DNA, the CDR3 is TGTGCCAGCAGCCAAGATGTTCCAGGGGCCCTATACGAGCAGTACTTC. It encodes CASSQDVPGALYEQYF.

The chain is built from TRBV6-5 and TRBJ1-5, with TRBD1 matching over 10 bases. This CDR3 spans 15 amino acids. The germline V gene has CDR1 MNHEY and CDR2 SVGAGI. V was clipped by 8 bases and J by 4 bases; unmatched bases: 8. The CDR3 spells CASGEWTGGNQPQHF. In DNA, the CDR3 is TGTGCCAGCGGAGAATGGACAGGGGGGAATCAGCCCCAGCATTTT.

This rearrangement joins TRBV4-2 to TRBJ2-7; D is perhaps TRBD1 (5 bases). Trimming took off 3 bases at V and 0 bases at J, with 6 bases between the two ends. The CDR3 consists of 13 residues. Germline CDR1 reads LGHNA; CDR2 reads YNFKEQ. Written as DNA, the CDR3 is TGTGCCAGCAGCCACAGGGCCTCCTACGAGCAGTACTTC. Translated, it gives CASSHRASYEQYF.

The gene calls are TRBV11-2 and TRBJ1-2; D is unclear. Trimming took off 1 base at V and 7 bases at J, with 13 bases between the two ends. This CDR3 spans 14 amino acids. Germline V gene data show CDR1 as SGHAT and CDR2 as FQNNGV. DNA of the CDR3: TGTGCCAGCAGCTTAGTTGAAAGGACCTTTGGCTACACCTTC. Translation: CASSLVERTFGYTF. Full variable domain (remainder filled in from reference TRBV11-2 and TRBJ1-2): EAGVAQSPRYKIIEKRQSVAFWCNPISGHATLYWYQQILGQGPKLLIQFQNNGVVDDSQLPKDRFSAERLKGVDSTLKIQPAKLEDSAVYLCASSLVERTFGYTFGSGTRLTVV.